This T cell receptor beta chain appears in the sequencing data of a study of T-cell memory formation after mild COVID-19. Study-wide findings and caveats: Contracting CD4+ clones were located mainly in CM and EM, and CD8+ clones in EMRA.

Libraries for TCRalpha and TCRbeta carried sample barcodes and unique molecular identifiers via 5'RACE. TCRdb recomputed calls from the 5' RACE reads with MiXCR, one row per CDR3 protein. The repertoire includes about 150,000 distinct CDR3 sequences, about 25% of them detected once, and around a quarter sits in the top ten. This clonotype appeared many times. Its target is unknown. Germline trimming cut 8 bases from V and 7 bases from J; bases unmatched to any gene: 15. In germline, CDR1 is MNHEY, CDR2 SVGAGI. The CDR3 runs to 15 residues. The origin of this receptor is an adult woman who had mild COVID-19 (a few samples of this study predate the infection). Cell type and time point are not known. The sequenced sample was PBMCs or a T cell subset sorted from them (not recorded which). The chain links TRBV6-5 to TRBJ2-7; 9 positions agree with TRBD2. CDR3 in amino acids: CASGILAGSMREQYF. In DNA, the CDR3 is TGTGCCAGCGGAATTCTAGCGGGATCTATGCGGGAGCAGTACTTC.